This TCR beta chain stems from a study of T cell repertoires in cytomegalovirus infection. This clonotype was seen at least ten times. Germline CDR1 SGHTA, CDR2 FQGNSA. V shed 2 bases and J shed 5 bases, with 10 bases lying between them. The CDR3 loop spans 14 amino acids. TCRdb recomputed calls from the reads with MiXCR, one row per CDR3 protein. The table lists some 320,000 distinct CDR3 sequences, more than 8% of them singletons, with 3.5% to 4.5% in the top ten. The V gene is TRBV7-2, the J gene TRBJ1-5; D call uncertain. This TCR came from a human donor in good health (CMV status not recorded). Some clones in this sample may be carry-over from other donors' samples. The sequencing input was PBMCs. CDR3 region: CASSLRTADQPQHF. The CDR3 bases are TGTGCCAGCAGCTTACGGACGGCAGATCAGCCCCAGCATTTT. The full variable domain, completed using reference TRBV7-2 and TRBJ1-5, is GAGVSQSPSNKVTEKGKDVELRCDPISGHTALYWYRQSLGQGLEFLIYFQGNSAPDKSGLPSDRFSAERTGGSVSTLTIQRTQQEDSAVYLCASSLRTADQPQHFGDGTRLSIL.